This entry is about one T cell receptor beta chain. Its specificity is not known. These data are taken from a study of T cell responses to AZD1222 COVID-19 vaccine. The germline CDR1 and CDR2 sequences are SQVTM and ANQGSEA. V lost 4 bases and J 8 bases, leaving 14 bases between the germline ends. This CDR3 is 13 amino acids long. Points from the study as a whole: Distributed over spike, vaccine-associated CD4 TCRs predominated at 160-218 and 743-854. Donors skewed white British and female; clonal diversity was possibly underestimated. Close to half of all spike-specific TCRs reportedly target regions of the variants that are unmutated. Among AZD1222 vaccinees, only five to seven were seropositive at baseline.

Clones were sequenced by immunoSEQ multiplex PCR, and TCRdb holds only the in-frame ones, with some missing. Of about 120,000 clones detected, around 87% appear once; the ten largest clones hold around 2.6%. The chain recombines TRBV29-1 with TRBJ1-4; D may be TRBD1 (5 bases). Specimen: peripheral blood, collected 28 days after the second AZD1222 dose. The clonotype was recovered from an adult who received the AZD1222 COVID-19 vaccine. CDR3 loop: CSVGGLGPEKLFF. In DNA, the CDR3 is TGCAGCGTTGGGGGCCTGGGGCCGGAAAAACTGTTTTTT.